Given below is one TCR beta chain in context. Its specificity is unknown. TCRdb passed the 5' RACE reads through MiXCR, listing each CDR3 protein once. The sample holds 1.5 million to 2 million distinct CDR3 sequences, 32% seen once. The data originate from a study of identical twins. Study-wide results and caveats: Fewer insertions characterized abundant cord blood beta clonotypes, whereas memory repertoires showed none.

This CDR3 is 13 amino acids long. The V segment lost 3 bases and the J segment 7 bases; nucleotides outside the gene matches: 9. CDR1 and CDR2 from the germline V gene are SQVTM and ANQGSEA. This clonotype was obtained from a newborn girl in good health. The sequenced sample was cord blood. The chain combines TRBV29-1 with TRBJ2-7; TRBD2 matches 7 bases. The CDR3 is CSVDGGRRDEQYF. As DNA, the CDR3 is TGCAGCGTTGACGGCGGGAGACGGGATGAGCAGTACTTC.